The present entry profiles one T cell receptor (beta chain) with its context. Its antigen is unidentified. The source of the sample is a study of Ad26.COV2.S vaccination and SARS-CoV-2 variants. About the research overall: In the study, Ad26.COV2.S was injected intramuscularly once, or twice 56 days apart. Study outcomes and limitations: Placebo recipients showed lower spike-specific TCR breadth than vaccinees.

Data came from immunoSEQ multiplex PCR; TCRdb stores just in-frame clones and leaves some out. This table holds about half a million clones, roughly nine tenths found once. Treatment specified: roughly 20 received Ad26.COV2.S at low or high dose, single or two shots; about 5 received placebo; per-sample allocation not given. Day 63 after the first injection of vaccine or placebo was the sampling time. It was an adult aged 18-55 years in Boston who was the donor. Immunization relied on an Ad26 vector, which expressed Wuhan-strain SARS-CoV-2 spike. Here the sequenced sample was peripheral blood, taken in a trial of Ad26.COV2.S vaccine versus placebo. The TCR comes from a person between 18 and 60 years old who received the Ad26.COV2.S COVID-19 vaccine or a placebo.

CDR3 sequence (DNA): TGTGCCAGCAGGGAACAGACAGGGACCCCCGGGGAGCTGTTTTTT. Residues: CASREQTGTPGELFF. The gene calls are TRBV7-2 and TRBJ2-2; 7 nucleotides align to TRBD1. The CDR3 spans 15 residues. Unmatched junction bases numbered 10, after V lost 6 bases and J lost 6 bases. Germline V gene lookup returns CDR1 SGHTA and CDR2 FQGNSA.